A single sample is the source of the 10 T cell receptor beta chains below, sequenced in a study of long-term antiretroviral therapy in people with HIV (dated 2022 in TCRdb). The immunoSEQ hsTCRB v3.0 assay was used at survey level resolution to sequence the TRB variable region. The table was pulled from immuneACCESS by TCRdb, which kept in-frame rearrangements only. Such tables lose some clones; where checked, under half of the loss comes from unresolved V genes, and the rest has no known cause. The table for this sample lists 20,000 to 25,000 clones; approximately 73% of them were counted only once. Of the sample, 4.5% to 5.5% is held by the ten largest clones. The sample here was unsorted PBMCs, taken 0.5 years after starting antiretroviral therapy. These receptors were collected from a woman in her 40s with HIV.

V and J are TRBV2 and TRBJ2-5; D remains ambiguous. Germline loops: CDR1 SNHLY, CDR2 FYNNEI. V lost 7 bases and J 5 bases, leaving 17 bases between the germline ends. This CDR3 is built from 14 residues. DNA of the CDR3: TGTGCCAGCACCCAAAGTAGGATCGGGGAGACCCAGTACTTC. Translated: CASTQSRIGETQYF. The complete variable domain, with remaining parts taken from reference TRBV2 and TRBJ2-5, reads EPEVTQTPSHQVTQMGQEVILRCVPISNHLYFYWYRQILGQKVEFLVSFYNNEISEKSEIFDDQFSVERPDGSNFTLKIRSTKLEDSAMYFCASTQSRIGETQYFGPGTRLLVL.

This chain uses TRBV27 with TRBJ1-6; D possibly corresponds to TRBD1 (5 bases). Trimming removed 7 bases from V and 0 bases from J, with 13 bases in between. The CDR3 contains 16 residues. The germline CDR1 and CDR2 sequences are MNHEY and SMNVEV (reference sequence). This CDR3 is CASMGEGSSYNSPLHF. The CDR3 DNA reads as TGTGCCAGCATGGGGGAGGGGAGCTCCTATAATTCACCCCTCCACTTT.

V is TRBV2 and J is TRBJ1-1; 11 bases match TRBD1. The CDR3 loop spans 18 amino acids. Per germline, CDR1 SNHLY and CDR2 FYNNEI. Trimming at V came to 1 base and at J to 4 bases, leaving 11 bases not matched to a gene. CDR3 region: CASSEGGTGGLGGTEAFF. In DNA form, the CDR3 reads TGTGCCAGCAGTGAAGGTGGGACAGGGGGTCTGGGCGGCACTGAAGCTTTCTTT.

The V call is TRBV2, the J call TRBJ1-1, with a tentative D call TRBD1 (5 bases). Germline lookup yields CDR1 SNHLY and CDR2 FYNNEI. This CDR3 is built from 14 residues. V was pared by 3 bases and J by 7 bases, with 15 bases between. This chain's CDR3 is CASSDRGRVGEAFF. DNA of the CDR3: TGTGCCAGCAGTGATCGGGGCAGGGTTGGTGAAGCTTTCTTT.

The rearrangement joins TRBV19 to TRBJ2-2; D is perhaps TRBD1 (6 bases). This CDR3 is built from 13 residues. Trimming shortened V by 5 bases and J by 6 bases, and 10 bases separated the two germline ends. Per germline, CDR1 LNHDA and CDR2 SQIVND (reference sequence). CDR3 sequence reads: CASSYRVAGELFF. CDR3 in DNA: TGTGCCAGTAGTTACAGGGTGGCCGGGGAGCTGTTTTTT. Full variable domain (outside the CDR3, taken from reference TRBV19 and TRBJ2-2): DGGITQSPKYLFRKEGQNVTLSCEQNLNHDAMYWYRQDPGQGLRLIYYSQIVNDFQKGDIAEGYSVSREKKESFPLTVTSAQKNPTAFYLCASSYRVAGELFFGEGSRLTVL.

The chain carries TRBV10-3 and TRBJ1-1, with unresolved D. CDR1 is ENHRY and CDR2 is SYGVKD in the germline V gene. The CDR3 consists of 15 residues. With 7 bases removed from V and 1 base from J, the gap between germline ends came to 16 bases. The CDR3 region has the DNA TGTGCCATCAAGGAGGGCAGAACAGAGAACACTGAAGCTTTCTTT. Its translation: CAIKEGRTENTEAFF.

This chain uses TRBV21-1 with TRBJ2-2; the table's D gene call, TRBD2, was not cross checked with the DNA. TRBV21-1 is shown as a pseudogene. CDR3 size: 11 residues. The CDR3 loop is CASRETGELFF. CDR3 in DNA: TGTGCCAGCAGGGAGACCGGGGAGCTGTTTTTT.

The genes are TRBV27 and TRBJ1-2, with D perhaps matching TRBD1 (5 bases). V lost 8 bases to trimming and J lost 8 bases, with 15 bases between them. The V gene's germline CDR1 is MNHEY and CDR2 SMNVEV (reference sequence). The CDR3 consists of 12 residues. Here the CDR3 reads CASRGPARGYTF. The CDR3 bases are TGTGCCAGCCGGGGACCCGCCAGAGGCTACACCTTC.

The CDR3 here is CASSVFDRDMNTEAFF. The CDR3 region has the DNA TGTGCCAGCAGCGTATTTGACAGGGACATGAACACTGAAGCTTTCTTT. V gene TRBV9 combines with J gene TRBJ1-1, with 7 bases identical to TRBD1. Germline V lookup: CDR1 SGDLS, CDR2 YYNGEE. The CDR3 runs to 16 residues. Trimming cost V 1 base and J 0 bases; bases outside gene matches: 6. Combining the CDR3 with reference TRBV9 and TRBJ1-1 gives the whole variable domain DSGVTQTPKHLITATGQRVTLRCSPRSGDLSVYWYQQSLDQGLQFLIQYYNGEERAKGNILERFSAQQFPDLHSELNLSSLELGDSALYFCASSVFDRDMNTEAFFGQGTRLTVV.

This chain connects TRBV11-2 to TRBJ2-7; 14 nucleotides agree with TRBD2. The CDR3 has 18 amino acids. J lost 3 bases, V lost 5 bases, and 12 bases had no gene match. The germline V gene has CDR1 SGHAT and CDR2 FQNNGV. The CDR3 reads CASSPRGTSGGGRYEQYF. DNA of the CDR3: TGTGCCAGCAGCCCCCGGGGGACTAGCGGGGGAGGCCGCTACGAGCAGTACTTC.